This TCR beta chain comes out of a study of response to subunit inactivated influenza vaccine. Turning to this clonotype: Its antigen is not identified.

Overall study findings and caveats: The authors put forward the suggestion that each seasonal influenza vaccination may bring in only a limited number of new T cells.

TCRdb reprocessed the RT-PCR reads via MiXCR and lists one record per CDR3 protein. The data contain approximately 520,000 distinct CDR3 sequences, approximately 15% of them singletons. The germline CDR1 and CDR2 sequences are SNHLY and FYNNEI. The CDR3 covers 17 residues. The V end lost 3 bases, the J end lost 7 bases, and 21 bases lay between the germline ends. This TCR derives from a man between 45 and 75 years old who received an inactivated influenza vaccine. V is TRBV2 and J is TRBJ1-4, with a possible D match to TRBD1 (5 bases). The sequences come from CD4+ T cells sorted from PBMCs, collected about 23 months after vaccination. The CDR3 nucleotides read TGTGCCAGCAGTGACAGGGAAAGGGCCCCACTGGGTGAAAAACTGTTTTTT. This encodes CASSDRERAPLGEKLFF.